Listed below are T cell receptor beta chains from one sample, sequenced in a study of blood T cells in healthy people across ages. One entry per CDR3 protein, called by TCRdb with MiXCR from the 5' RACE reads. The sample lists 1.4 million or so distinct CDR3 sequences, approximately 42% occurring once. The specimen sequenced was blood. These receptors were obtained from a young woman in good health. Each CDR3 is given with its conserved first and last residue. Fields, in order: D gene, J gene, V gene, clone size, CDR3 DNA, CDR3 protein. A D gene is named only where the DNA matches it firmly. The size of a clone is reported for some rows only, either as once, few or many, or as a class for expanded clones.

d_call: NA
j_call: TRBJ2-5
v_call: TRBV5-1
clone_size: NA
cdr3_nt: TGCGCCAGCAGCGATCTAGTGTACCAAGAGACCCAGTACTTC
cdr3_aa: CASSDLVYQETQYF

d_call: NA
j_call: TRBJ1-5
v_call: TRBV4-1
clone_size: few
cdr3_nt: TGCGCCAGCAGCTCTAGGTGGAGTTTGAGCAATCAGCCCCAGCATTTT
cdr3_aa: CASSSRWSLSNQPQHF

d_call: NA
j_call: TRBJ2-7
v_call: TRBV3-1
clone_size: few
cdr3_nt: TGTGCCAGCAGCCAAGGGGCGACCTACGAGCAGTACTTC
cdr3_aa: CASSQGATYEQYF

d_call: TRBD1
j_call: TRBJ2-3
v_call: TRBV29-1
clone_size: NA
cdr3_nt: TGCAGCGTTGAAGGAGGGACAGGGGTTGGGACAGATACGCAGTATTTT
cdr3_aa: CSVEGGTGVGTDTQYF

d_call: NA
j_call: TRBJ1-4
v_call: TRBV4-3
clone_size: NA
cdr3_nt: TGCGTCAGCAGGCGAACAGGGAATAAGAATGAAAAACTGTTTTTT
cdr3_aa: CVSRRTGNKNEKLFF

d_call: NA
j_call: TRBJ2-1
v_call: TRBV20-1
clone_size: few
cdr3_nt: TGCAGTGCTGAGGGACCAGCTAATTACAATGAGCAGTTCTTC
cdr3_aa: CSAEGPANYNEQFF

d_call: NA
j_call: TRBJ1-1
v_call: TRBV28
clone_size: NA
cdr3_nt: TGTGCCTGCGAGTACCCGCCTGAAGGGGACACTGAAGCTTTCTTT
cdr3_aa: CACEYPPEGDTEAFF

d_call: NA
j_call: TRBJ2-3
v_call: TRBV9
clone_size: NA
cdr3_nt: TGTGCCAGCAGCTCCCGTGAGACTACGCAGTATTTT
cdr3_aa: CASSSRETTQYF

d_call: NA
j_call: TRBJ2-5
v_call: TRBV6-5
clone_size: once
cdr3_nt: TGTGCCAGCAGTGACCCAGGACAGCTCGGGACCCAGTACTTC
cdr3_aa: CASSDPGQLGTQYF

d_call: NA
j_call: TRBJ2-2
v_call: TRBV9
clone_size: few
cdr3_nt: TGTGCCAGCAGCGTAGCTCCACCCTACGGGGAGCTGTTTTTT
cdr3_aa: CASSVAPPYGELFF

d_call: NA
j_call: TRBJ2-6
v_call: TRBV15
clone_size: few
cdr3_nt: TGTGCCACCAGCAGCGTTTACAGGAGTGGGGCCAACGTCCTGACTTTC
cdr3_aa: CATSSVYRSGANVLTF

d_call: NA
j_call: TRBJ1-5
v_call: TRBV2
clone_size: NA
cdr3_nt: TGTGCCAGCGGCCAGGTCGTAAGCAATCAGCCCCAGCATTTT
cdr3_aa: CASGQVVSNQPQHF

d_call: NA
j_call: TRBJ1-1
v_call: TRBV12-3/TRBV12-4
clone_size: NA
cdr3_nt: TGTGCCAGCAGCCGACAGGTTTTCACTGAAGCTTTCTTT
cdr3_aa: CASSRQVFTEAFF

d_call: NA
j_call: TRBJ1-6
v_call: TRBV7-2
clone_size: NA
cdr3_nt: TGTGCCAGCAGCTTAGCGGGCAGGGTAGGATCACCCCTCCACTTT
cdr3_aa: CASSLAGRVGSPLHF

d_call: NA
j_call: TRBJ2-7
v_call: TRBV4-1
clone_size: NA
cdr3_nt: TGCGCCAGCAGCCCGGGACAAACCGACTACAATGAGCAGTACTTC
cdr3_aa: CASSPGQTDYNEQYF

d_call: NA
j_call: TRBJ2-3
v_call: TRBV9
clone_size: few
cdr3_nt: TGTGCCAGCAGCGAATCGCCCTTTAATACGCAGTATTTT
cdr3_aa: CASSESPFNTQYF

d_call: NA
j_call: TRBJ2-4
v_call: TRBV2
clone_size: NA
cdr3_nt: TGTGCCAGCAGTGTGGGGGTTTGGGAAAACATTCAGTACTTC
cdr3_aa: CASSVGVWENIQYF

d_call: NA
j_call: TRBJ1-2
v_call: TRBV20-1
clone_size: NA
cdr3_nt: TGCAGTGCTAGAGAGCCCAGAACAGGGACGGGTGGCTACACCTTC
cdr3_aa: CSAREPRTGTGGYTF

d_call: TRBD2
j_call: TRBJ2-7
v_call: TRBV12-3/TRBV12-4
clone_size: few
cdr3_nt: TGTGCCAGCAGTTTCGGACTAGCGGGAGGTGACAATGAGCAGTACTTC
cdr3_aa: CASSFGLAGGDNEQYF

d_call: TRBD1
j_call: TRBJ1-2
v_call: TRBV6-1
clone_size: NA
cdr3_nt: TGTGCCAGCAGTGGTATTTTGACAGGGGGCGACTATGGCTACACCTTC
cdr3_aa: CASSGILTGGDYGYTF

d_call: NA
j_call: TRBJ1-5
v_call: TRBV6-5
clone_size: NA
cdr3_nt: TGTGCCAGCAGTTATCGACAAAATCAGCCCCAGCATTTT
cdr3_aa: CASSYRQNQPQHF

d_call: TRBD1
j_call: TRBJ1-2
v_call: TRBV12-3/TRBV12-4
clone_size: NA
cdr3_nt: TGTGCCAGCAGTCCGACGAAGCCGGACAGGGGTCGCTATGGCTACACCTTC
cdr3_aa: CASSPTKPDRGRYGYTF

d_call: TRBD1
j_call: TRBJ2-1
v_call: TRBV12-3/TRBV12-4
clone_size: few
cdr3_nt: TGTGCCAGCAGACAGGGGTACAATGAGCAGTTCTTC
cdr3_aa: CASRQGYNEQFF

d_call: NA
j_call: TRBJ2-2
v_call: TRBV7-2
clone_size: NA
cdr3_nt: TGTGCCAGCAGCATTGACCCAGGCAGGGAGCTGTTTTTT
cdr3_aa: CASSIDPGRELFF

d_call: NA
j_call: TRBJ1-1
v_call: TRBV9
clone_size: NA
cdr3_nt: TGTGCCAGCAGCCGACACGACTTGGCCACTGAAGCTTTCTTT
cdr3_aa: CASSRHDLATEAFF

d_call: NA
j_call: TRBJ2-7
v_call: TRBV12-3/TRBV12-4
clone_size: NA
cdr3_nt: TGTGCCAGCACCGTGAGGACATACGAAAATGAGCAGTACTTC
cdr3_aa: CASTVRTYENEQYF

d_call: TRBD1
j_call: TRBJ1-6
v_call: TRBV2
clone_size: few
cdr3_nt: TGTGCCAGCAGGAAGACAGGGGAAGGCTCACCCCTCCACTTT
cdr3_aa: CASRKTGEGSPLHF

d_call: TRBD2
j_call: TRBJ2-7
v_call: TRBV7-2
clone_size: few
cdr3_nt: TGTGCCAGCAGCCCGGGACTAGGAGTTTCCTACGAGCAGTACTTC
cdr3_aa: CASSPGLGVSYEQYF